This T cell receptor beta chain was recorded in a study of Ad26.COV2.S vaccination and SARS-CoV-2 variants. Study as a whole: Within the COV1001 Ad26.COV2.S trial arm, the donor was enrolled.

The data were produced by immunoSEQ multiplex PCR, yet TCRdb's version contains in-frame clones alone and is incomplete. Here the sample spans some 290,000 clones, around 81% being singletons. Study findings and constraints: Placebo recipients showed lower spike-specific TCR breadth than vaccinees.

Concerning this clone: Its antigen is undetermined.

The CDR3 sequence is 11 residues long. V was trimmed by 6 bases and J by 4 bases, leaving 6 bases between them. The V gene's germline CDR1 is LNHDA and CDR2 SQIVND (reference sequence). Treatment: some 20 received Ad26.COV2.S at low or high dose, single or two shots; several received placebo; per-sample allocation not given. Specimen acquisition occurred on day 63 following the initial vaccine or placebo injection. Immunization relied on an Ad26 vector, which expressed Wuhan-strain SARS-CoV-2 spike. This receptor was identified in a person aged 18-65 years who received the Ad26.COV2.S COVID-19 vaccine or a placebo. The chain is built from TRBV19 and TRBJ2-5; no firm D call. The starting material was peripheral blood, obtained in a trial of Ad26.COV2.S vaccine versus placebo. CDR3 coding DNA: TGTGCCAGTAGATCGGGAGAGACCCAGTACTTC. Residues: CASRSGETQYF.